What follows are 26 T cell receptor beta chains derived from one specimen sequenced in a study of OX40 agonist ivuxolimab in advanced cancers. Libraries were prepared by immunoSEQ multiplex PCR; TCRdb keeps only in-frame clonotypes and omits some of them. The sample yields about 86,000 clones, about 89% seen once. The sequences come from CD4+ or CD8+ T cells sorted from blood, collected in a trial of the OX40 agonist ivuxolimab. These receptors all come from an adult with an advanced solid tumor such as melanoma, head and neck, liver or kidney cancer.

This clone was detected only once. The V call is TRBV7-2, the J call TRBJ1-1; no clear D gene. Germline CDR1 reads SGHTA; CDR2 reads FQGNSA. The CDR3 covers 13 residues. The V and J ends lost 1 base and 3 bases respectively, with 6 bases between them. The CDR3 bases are TGTGCCAGCAGCTTAGTTGGCTACACTGAAGCTTTCTTT. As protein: CASSLVGYTEAFF. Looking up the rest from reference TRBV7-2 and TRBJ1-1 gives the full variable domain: GAGVSQSPSNKVTEKGKDVELRCDPISGHTALYWYRQSLGQGLEFLIYFQGNSAPDKSGLPSDRFSAERTGGSVSTLTIQRTQQEDSAVYLCASSLVGYTEAFFGQGTRLTVV.

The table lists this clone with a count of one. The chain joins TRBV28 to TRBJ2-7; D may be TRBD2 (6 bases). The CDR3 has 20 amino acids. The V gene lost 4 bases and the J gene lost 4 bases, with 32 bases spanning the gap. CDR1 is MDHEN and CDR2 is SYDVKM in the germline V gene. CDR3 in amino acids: CASSYTPFLLGARGTYEQYF. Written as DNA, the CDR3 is TGTGCCAGCAGTTATACCCCCTTCCTACTAGGGGCCCGGGGGACTTACGAGCAGTACTTC.

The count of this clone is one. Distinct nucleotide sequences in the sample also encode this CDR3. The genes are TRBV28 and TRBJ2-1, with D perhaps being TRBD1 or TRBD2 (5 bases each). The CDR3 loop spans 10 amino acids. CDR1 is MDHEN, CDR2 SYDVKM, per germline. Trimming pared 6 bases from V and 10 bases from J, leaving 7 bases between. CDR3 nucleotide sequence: TGTGCCAGCAGCAGGGACGAGCAGTTCTTC. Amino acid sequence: CASSRDEQFF.

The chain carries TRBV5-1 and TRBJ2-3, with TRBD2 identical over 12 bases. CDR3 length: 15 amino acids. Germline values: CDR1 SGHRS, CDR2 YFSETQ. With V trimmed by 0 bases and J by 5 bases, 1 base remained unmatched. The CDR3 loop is CASSLELAGGDTQYF. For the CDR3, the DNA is TGCGCCAGCAGCTTGGAACTAGCGGGAGGAGATACGCAGTATTTT.

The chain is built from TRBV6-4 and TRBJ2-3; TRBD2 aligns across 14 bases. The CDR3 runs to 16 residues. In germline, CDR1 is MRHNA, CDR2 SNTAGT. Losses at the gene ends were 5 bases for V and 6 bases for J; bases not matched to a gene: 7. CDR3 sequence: CASSMGTSGGADTQYF. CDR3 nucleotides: TGTGCCAGCAGTATGGGGACTAGCGGGGGTGCCGATACGCAGTATTTT.

CDR3 protein: CASSRQGLTNYGYTF. As DNA, the CDR3 is TGTGCCAGTAGTCGGCAGGGACTGACTAACTATGGCTACACCTTC. The chain combines TRBV19 with TRBJ1-2; D possibly corresponds to TRBD1 (5 bases). The CDR3 spans 15 residues. From germline, CDR1 is LNHDA and CDR2 SQIVND (reference sequence). V shed 5 bases and J shed 0 bases, with 13 bases lying between them.

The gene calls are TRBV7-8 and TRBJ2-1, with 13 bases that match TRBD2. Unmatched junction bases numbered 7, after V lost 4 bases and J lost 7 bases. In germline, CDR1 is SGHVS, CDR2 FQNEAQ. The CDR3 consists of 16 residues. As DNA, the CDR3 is TGTGCCAGCAGCTCCAGGACTAGCGGGAGAAGAAATGAGCAGTTCTTC. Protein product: CASSSRTSGRRNEQFF.

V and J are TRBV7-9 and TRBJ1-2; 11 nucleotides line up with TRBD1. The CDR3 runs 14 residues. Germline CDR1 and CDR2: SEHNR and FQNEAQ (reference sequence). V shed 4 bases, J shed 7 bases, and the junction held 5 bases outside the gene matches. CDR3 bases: TGTGCCAGCAGCTCCGGACAGGGGGCCTCTGGCTACACCTTC. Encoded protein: CASSSGQGASGYTF.

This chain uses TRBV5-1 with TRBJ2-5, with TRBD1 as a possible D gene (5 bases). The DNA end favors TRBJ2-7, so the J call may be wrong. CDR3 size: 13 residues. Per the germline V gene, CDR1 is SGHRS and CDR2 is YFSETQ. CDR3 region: CASSHQGRDEQYF. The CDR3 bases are TGCGCCAGCAGCCACCAGGGTCGCGACGAGCAGTACTTC.

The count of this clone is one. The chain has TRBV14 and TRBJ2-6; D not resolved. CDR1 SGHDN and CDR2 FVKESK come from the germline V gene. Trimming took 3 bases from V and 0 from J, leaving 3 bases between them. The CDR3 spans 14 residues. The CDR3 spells CASSQFSGANVLTF. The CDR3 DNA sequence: TGTGCCAGCAGCCAGTTCTCTGGGGCCAACGTCCTGACTTTC.

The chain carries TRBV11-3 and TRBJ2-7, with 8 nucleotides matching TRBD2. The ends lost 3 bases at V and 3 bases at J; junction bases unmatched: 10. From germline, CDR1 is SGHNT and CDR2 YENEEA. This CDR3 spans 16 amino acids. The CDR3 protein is CASSLRSSGGNYEQYF. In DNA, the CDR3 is TGTGCCAGCAGCTTGCGGTCGAGCGGGGGAAACTACGAGCAGTACTTC.

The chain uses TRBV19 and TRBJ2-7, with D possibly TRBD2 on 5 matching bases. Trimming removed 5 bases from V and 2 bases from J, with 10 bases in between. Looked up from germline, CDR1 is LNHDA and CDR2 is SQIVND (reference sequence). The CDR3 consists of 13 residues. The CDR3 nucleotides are TGTGCCAGTAGTCCGGGGAGCCCCTACGAGCAGTACTTC. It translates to CASSPGSPYEQYF.

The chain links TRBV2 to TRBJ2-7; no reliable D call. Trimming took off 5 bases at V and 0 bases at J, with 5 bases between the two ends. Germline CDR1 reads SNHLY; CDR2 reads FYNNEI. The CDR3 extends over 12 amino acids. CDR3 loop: CASSFDSYEQYF. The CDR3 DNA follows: TGTGCCAGCAGTTTCGACTCCTACGAGCAGTACTTC.

The CDR3 nucleotides are TGTGCCAGCAGTTTTACAGGTGAAAAACTGTTTTTT. Residues: CASSFTGEKLFF. This chain uses TRBV11-3 with TRBJ1-4, with a tentative D call TRBD1 (5 bases). The CDR3 extends over 12 amino acids. Trimming took 6 bases from V and 7 from J, leaving 9 bases between them. Germline V CDR1 and CDR2: SGHNT, YENEEA.

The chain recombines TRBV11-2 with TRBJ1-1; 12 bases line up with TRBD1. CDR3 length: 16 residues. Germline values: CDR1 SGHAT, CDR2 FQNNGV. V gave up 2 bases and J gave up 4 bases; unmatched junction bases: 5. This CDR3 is CASSLRPGQGATEAFF. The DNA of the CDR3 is TGTGCCAGCAGCTTACGGCCGGGACAGGGGGCCACTGAAGCTTTCTTT.

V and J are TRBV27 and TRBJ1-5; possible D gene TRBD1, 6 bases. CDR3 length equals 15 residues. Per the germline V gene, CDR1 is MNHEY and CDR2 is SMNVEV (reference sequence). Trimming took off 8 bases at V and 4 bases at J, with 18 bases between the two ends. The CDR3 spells CASGSGGQGNQPQHF. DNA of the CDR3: TGTGCCAGCGGCTCAGGAGGGCAGGGGAATCAGCCCCAGCATTTT.

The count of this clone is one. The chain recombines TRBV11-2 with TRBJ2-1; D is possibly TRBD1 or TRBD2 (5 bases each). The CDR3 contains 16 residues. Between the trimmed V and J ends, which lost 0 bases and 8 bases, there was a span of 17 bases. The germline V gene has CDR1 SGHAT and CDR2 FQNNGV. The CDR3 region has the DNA TGTGCCAGCAGCTTAGAAGCAGGGCTAGCTAGGCATGAGCAGTTCTTC. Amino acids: CASSLEAGLARHEQFF.

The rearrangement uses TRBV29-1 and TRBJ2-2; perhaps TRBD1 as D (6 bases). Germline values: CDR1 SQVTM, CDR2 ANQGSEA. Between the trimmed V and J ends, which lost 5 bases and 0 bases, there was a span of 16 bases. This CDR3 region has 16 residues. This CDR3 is CSVSLWPGANTGELFF. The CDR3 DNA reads TGCAGCGTTTCTCTCTGGCCAGGGGCGAACACCGGGGAGCTGTTTTTT.

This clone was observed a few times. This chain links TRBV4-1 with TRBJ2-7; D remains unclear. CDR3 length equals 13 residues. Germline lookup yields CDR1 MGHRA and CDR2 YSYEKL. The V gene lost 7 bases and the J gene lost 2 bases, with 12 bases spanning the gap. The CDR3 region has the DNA TGCGCCAGCAAGAGCTTGGGTGCCTACGAGCAGTACTTC. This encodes CASKSLGAYEQYF.

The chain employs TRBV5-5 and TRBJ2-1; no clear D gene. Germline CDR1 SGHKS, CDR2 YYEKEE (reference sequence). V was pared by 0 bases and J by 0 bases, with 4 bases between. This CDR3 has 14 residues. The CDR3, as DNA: TGTGCCAGCAGCTTGGAGGTCTCCTACAATGAGCAGTTCTTC. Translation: CASSLEVSYNEQFF.

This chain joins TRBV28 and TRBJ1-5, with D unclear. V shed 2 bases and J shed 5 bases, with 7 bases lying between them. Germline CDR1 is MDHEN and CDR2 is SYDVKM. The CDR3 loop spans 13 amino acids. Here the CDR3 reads CASSLNGYQPQHF. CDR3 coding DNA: TGTGCCAGCAGTTTAAATGGGTATCAGCCCCAGCATTTT.

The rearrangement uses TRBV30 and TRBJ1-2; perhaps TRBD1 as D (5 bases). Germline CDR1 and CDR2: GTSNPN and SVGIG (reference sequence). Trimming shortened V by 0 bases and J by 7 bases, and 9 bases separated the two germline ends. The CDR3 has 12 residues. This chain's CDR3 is CAWSVTGGGYTF. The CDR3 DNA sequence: TGTGCCTGGAGTGTAACAGGTGGTGGCTACACCTTC.

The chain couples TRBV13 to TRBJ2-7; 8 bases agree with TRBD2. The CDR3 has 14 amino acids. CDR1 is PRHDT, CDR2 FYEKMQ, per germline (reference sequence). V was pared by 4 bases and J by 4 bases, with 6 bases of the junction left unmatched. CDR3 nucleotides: TGTGCCAGCAGCTCCTACGGGAGGGCTTACGAGCAGTACTTC. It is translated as CASSSYGRAYEQYF.

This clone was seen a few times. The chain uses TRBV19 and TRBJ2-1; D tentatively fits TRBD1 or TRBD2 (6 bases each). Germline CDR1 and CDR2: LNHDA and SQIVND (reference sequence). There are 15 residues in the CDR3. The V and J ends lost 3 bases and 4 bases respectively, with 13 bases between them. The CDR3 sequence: CASSIVAGTYNEQFF. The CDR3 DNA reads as TGTGCCAGTAGTATTGTGGCGGGGACATACAATGAGCAGTTCTTC.

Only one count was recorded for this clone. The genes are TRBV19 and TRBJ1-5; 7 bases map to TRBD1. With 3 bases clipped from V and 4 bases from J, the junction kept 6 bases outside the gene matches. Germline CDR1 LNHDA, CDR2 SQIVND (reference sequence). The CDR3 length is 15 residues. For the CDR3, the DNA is TGTGCCAGTAGTATCGGAGGGGGCACAAATCAGCCCCAGCATTTT. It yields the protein CASSIGGGTNQPQHF.

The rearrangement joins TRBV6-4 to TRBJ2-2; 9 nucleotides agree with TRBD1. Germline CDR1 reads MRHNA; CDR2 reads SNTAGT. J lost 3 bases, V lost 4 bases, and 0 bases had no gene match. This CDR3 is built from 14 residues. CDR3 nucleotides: TGTGCCAGCAGTGGGACAGGGGACACCGGGGAGCTGTTTTTT. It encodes CASSGTGDTGELFF.